This paragraph reports one T cell receptor (beta chain). Its specificity is unknown. Eight reactions per sample, run separately, yielded cDNA. UMIs that included a 6-nucleotide sample barcode were added by template switching, which took place during cDNA synthesis. TCRdb reprocessed the 5' RACE reads; each CDR3 protein has one entry and no DNA is given. Recorded for this sample: about 160,000 distinct CDR3 sequences. This sample was included in a study of monozygotic twins with inflammatory bowel disease. Whole-study results and caveats: Patient repertoire variability may have increased through differing immunosuppressive treatments. Clonotype overlap with others was lower in IBD patients than in healthy twins, a difference that was greatest with disease activity.

CDR3 length: 14 residues. Germline CDR1 reads SEHNR; CDR2 reads FQNEAQ (reference sequence). This chain joins TRBV7-9 and TRBJ1-1; with no DNA, the TCRdb D assignment of TRBD1 cannot be verified. The sequenced material came from blood. The TCR was taken from a human donor with ulcerative colitis or Crohn's disease, or a healthy co-twin of an affected twin (not recorded which). The CDR3 protein is CASSPLGGEAEAFF.